One sample yielded the 27 T cell receptor beta chains listed below, sequenced in a study of shared clonotypes between healthy human individuals. Here immunoSEQ multiplex PCR was the method, and the copy in TCRdb shows in-frame clones only, minus some. The sample includes 2 million to 2.5 million clones, 85% to 95% of them seen just once. Input material: naive CD4+ T cells from PBMCs. The subset denotes: CD45RA+ positively selected. Source of these receptors: a man younger than 35 in good health. Some clones in this sample may be carry-over from other donors' samples.

The rearrangement joins TRBV7-2 to TRBJ1-4, with unresolved D. Germline lookup yields CDR1 SGHTA and CDR2 FQGNSA. The CDR3 is made up of 16 amino acids. Trimming removed 4 bases from V and 0 bases from J, with 12 bases in between. CDR3 sequence: CASSWKTGTTNEKLFF. The CDR3 nucleotides read TGTGCCAGCAGCTGGAAGACGGGAACAACTAATGAAAAACTGTTTTTT.

The chain recombines TRBV11-3 with TRBJ2-2; D gene ambiguous. CDR3 length: 12 residues. Per germline, CDR1 SGHNT and CDR2 YENEEA. Trimming left V 5 bases short and J 7 bases short, with 8 bases between. The CDR3 DNA reads TGTGCCAGCAGCCTTACTGGCGGGGAGCTGTTTTTT. Amino acids: CASSLTGGELFF.

V usage is TRBV28 and J usage is TRBJ2-2, with a possible D match to TRBD2 (5 bases). The CDR3 totals 17 residues. Trimming cost V 5 bases and J 3 bases, with 19 bases left between them. Per the germline V gene, CDR1 is MDHEN and CDR2 is SYDVKM. CDR3 residues: CASSLILGERHTGELFF. The CDR3 bases are TGTGCCAGCAGTCTTATTCTCGGGGAGAGGCACACCGGGGAGCTGTTTTTT.

This clone was picked up one time. The identical CDR3 is also encoded by other nucleotide sequences in the sample. This chain links TRBV4-3 with TRBJ1-2; D not resolved. Per the germline V gene, CDR1 is LGHNA and CDR2 is YSLEER. The CDR3 totals 12 residues. Trimming took 2 bases from V and 5 from J, leaving 6 bases between them. The CDR3 DNA sequence: TGCGCCAGCAGCCAAACCGGTTATGGCTACACCTTC. It translates to CASSQTGYGYTF.

The chain joins TRBV6-1 to TRBJ1-3, with TRBD1 as a possible D gene (5 bases). Looked up from germline, CDR1 is MNHNS and CDR2 is SASEGT. This CDR3 is built from 20 residues. V lost 1 base and J 4 bases, leaving 26 bases between the germline ends. CDR3 residues: CASSEGEGLVWWGSGNTIYF. The CDR3 DNA is TGTGCCAGCAGTGAAGGAGAGGGACTAGTTTGGTGGGGCTCCGGAAACACCATATATTTT.

DNA for the CDR3: TGTGCCAGCAGTGAATGGCGGGTGACAGGGGGTGACGAGCAGTACTTC. It translates to CASSEWRVTGGDEQYF. This chain links TRBV2 with TRBJ2-7, with 9 bases that match TRBD1. Trimming took 2 bases from V and 5 from J; bases not matched to a gene: 10. The CDR3 extends over 16 amino acids. CDR1 and CDR2 (germline): SNHLY, FYNNEI.

This chain links TRBV7-3 with TRBJ2-7; D not resolved. Germline CDR1 and CDR2: SGHTA and FQGTGA. The CDR3 covers 10 residues. V was shortened by 7 bases and J by 3 bases, with 4 bases between the two germline ends. CDR3 DNA: TGTGCCAGCACCTACTACGAGCAGTACTTC. Translation gives CASTYYEQYF.

This clone was found a few times. The chain carries TRBV7-3 and TRBJ1-1; no definite D call. V lost 5 bases and J lost 4, with 11 bases in between. CDR3 length equals 13 residues. Germline V lookup: CDR1 SGHTA, CDR2 FQGTGA. CDR3 sequence reads: CASSPTPSTEAFF. CDR3 bases: TGTGCCAGCAGCCCCACGCCCTCCACTGAAGCTTTCTTT.

The chain uses TRBV7-2 and TRBJ1-1; the D is unclear. This CDR3 region has 15 residues. V lost 1 base to trimming and J lost 5 bases, with 14 bases between them. Germline assignment: CDR1 SGHTA and CDR2 FQGNSA. The CDR3 loop reads CASSLVRAGWTEAFF. CDR3 sequence (DNA): TGTGCCAGCAGCTTAGTGAGGGCGGGATGGACTGAAGCTTTCTTT.

The genes are TRBV6-1 and TRBJ1-2; D unresolved. The V end was cut by 6 bases, the J end by 4 bases, with 12 bases between. CDR3 length: 13 amino acids. CDR1 and CDR2 from the germline V gene are MNHNS and SASEGT. The CDR3 protein is CASSGTSRYGYTF. The CDR3, as DNA: TGTGCCAGCAGCGGAACATCGCGCTATGGCTACACCTTC.

The chain carries TRBV6-1 and TRBJ1-5; 8 bases are shared with TRBD1. J was trimmed by 1 base and V by 7 bases; bases with no gene match: 3. Germline V gene sequence: CDR1 MNHNS, CDR2 SASEGT. CDR3 length: 14 residues. CDR3 region: CASNRQGSNQPQHF. CDR3 coding DNA: TGTGCCAGCAACCGACAGGGGAGCAATCAGCCCCAGCATTTT.

The chain employs TRBV30 and TRBJ2-7; TRBD1 aligns across 7 bases. The CDR3 covers 13 residues. With V trimmed by 4 bases and J by 3 bases, 6 bases remained unmatched. The germline V gene has CDR1 GTSNPN and CDR2 SVGIG (reference sequence). This CDR3 reads CAWIPGQNYEQYF. CDR3 DNA: TGTGCCTGGATACCGGGACAGAACTACGAGCAGTACTTC.

V gene TRBV5-1 combines with J gene TRBJ1-1, with TRBD1 identical over 8 bases. V shed 5 bases and J 4 bases; nucleotides not matched to a gene: 10. CDR3 length: 15 amino acids. CDR1 is SGHRS, CDR2 YFSETQ, per germline. The CDR3 nucleotides read TGCGCCAGCAGTTTGCGGACAGGGTGGGGCACTGAAGCTTTCTTT. Translation: CASSLRTGWGTEAFF.

CDR3 region: CASSMAGRRYEQYF. CDR3 DNA sequence: TGTGCCAGTAGTATGGCCGGGAGGAGATACGAGCAGTACTTC. The chain joins TRBV19 to TRBJ2-7; TRBD2 aligns across 7 bases. There are 14 residues in the CDR3. The germline V gene has CDR1 LNHDA and CDR2 SQIVND (reference sequence). With 3 bases clipped from V and 4 bases from J, the junction kept 6 bases outside the gene matches.

The J gene is TRBJ1-2, the V gene TRBV5-8; TRBD1 matches 7 bases. Trimming cost V 3 bases and J 2 bases; bases outside gene matches: 7. The CDR3 is 15 amino acids. Germline values: CDR1 SGHTS, CDR2 YDEGEE. The CDR3 DNA follows: TGTGCCAGCAGCTCTGACCTACAGGGGAACTATGGCTACACCTTC. Its protein product is CASSSDLQGNYGYTF. Full variable domain (rest looked up from reference TRBV5-8 and TRBJ1-2): EAGVTQSPTHLIKTRGQQATLRCSPISGHTSVYWYQQALGLGLQFLLWYDEGEERNRGNFPPRFSGRQFPNYSSELNVNALELEDSALYLCASSSDLQGNYGYTFGSGTRLTVV.

J is TRBJ2-7 and V is TRBV7-2, with D perhaps TRBD2 (6 bases). Trimming took 1 base from V and 6 from J, leaving 13 bases between them. Germline assignment: CDR1 SGHTA and CDR2 FQGNSA. CDR3 length equals 14 residues. This CDR3 reads CASSLEMATSEQYF. CDR3 coding DNA: TGTGCCAGCAGCTTAGAGATGGCGACTAGCGAGCAGTACTTC.

The chain combines TRBV28 with TRBJ1-2; D remains unclear. The CDR3 extends over 15 amino acids. The V gene's germline CDR1 is MDHEN and CDR2 SYDVKM. Trimming took 7 bases from V and 0 from J, leaving 15 bases between them. The CDR3 DNA sequence: TGTGCCAGCACGGACCCTCCCGGCGCTAACTATGGCTACACCTTC. Translating it yields CASTDPPGANYGYTF.

This chain uses TRBV7-3 with TRBJ2-3; no definite D call. The CDR3 sequence is 12 residues long. Germline V gene lookup returns CDR1 SGHTA and CDR2 FQGTGA. The ends were cut back, 1 base at V and 4 bases at J, with 3 bases in the middle. CDR3 residues: CASSLNSDTQYF. CDR3 nucleotide sequence: TGTGCCAGCAGCTTAAATTCAGATACGCAGTATTTT.

This clone was counted a single time. J is TRBJ2-3 and V is TRBV6-1; 12 bases fit TRBD2. The CDR3 runs 14 residues. The J segment lost 4 bases and the V segment lost 11 bases, leaving 7 bases of the junction unmatched. Germline assignment: CDR1 MNHNS and CDR2 SASEGT. This CDR3 is CAGRTSGMPDTQYF. CDR3 sequence (DNA): TGTGCCGGACGGACTAGCGGGATGCCAGATACGCAGTATTTT.

The chain couples TRBV5-6 to TRBJ1-1, with TRBD1 identical over 7 bases. Germline CDR1 and CDR2: SGHDT and YYEEEE. V lost 4 bases to trimming and J lost 6 bases; unmatched junction nucleotides: 6. This CDR3 is built from 13 residues. CDR3 amino acids: CASSLQGFPEAFF. CDR3 bases: TGTGCCAGCAGCCTACAGGGGTTCCCTGAAGCTTTCTTT.

About this clone itself: Additional DNA sequences in this sample encode the identical CDR3. The V and J genes are TRBV9 and TRBJ2-2, with a weak D call TRBD1 (5 bases). The V end lost 0 bases, the J end lost 0 bases, and 6 bases lay between the germline ends. From germline, CDR1 is SGDLS and CDR2 YYNGEE. The CDR3 is 15 residues long. CDR3 sequence: CASSVGGANTGELFF. The CDR3 nucleotides are TGTGCCAGCAGCGTAGGGGGCGCGAACACCGGGGAGCTGTTTTTT.

This clone appeared a single time. This sequence joins TRBV4-3 and TRBJ2-2, with 12 positions matching TRBD1. Germline V gives CDR1 LGHNA, CDR2 YSLEER. This CDR3 has 17 residues. Trimming cost V 1 base and J 6 bases; bases outside gene matches: 6. The CDR3 nucleotides are TGCGCCAGCAGCCAAGCCGGGACAGGGGGCCTCGCCGGGGAGCTGTTTTTT. Translated: CASSQAGTGGLAGELFF.

This clone was seen only a few times. The chain joins TRBV20-1 to TRBJ1-1; possibly TRBD1 for D (5 bases). The germline V gene has CDR1 DFQATT and CDR2 SNEGSKA (reference sequence). The V gene lost 5 bases and the J gene lost 10 bases, with 14 bases spanning the gap. The CDR3 runs 11 residues. The CDR3 loop is CSAGRGDGAFF. CDR3 DNA sequence: TGCAGTGCTGGGAGGGGAGATGGAGCTTTCTTT.

The chain uses TRBV18 and TRBJ1-4, with unresolved D. Germline lookup yields CDR1 KGHSH and CDR2 LQKENI. This CDR3 is built from 13 residues. The V gene lost 0 bases and the J gene lost 5 bases, with 4 bases spanning the gap. CDR3 in amino acids: CASSPPINEKLFF. The CDR3 DNA sequence: TGTGCCAGCTCACCACCAATAAATGAAAAACTGTTTTTT. The whole variable domain, filled in from reference TRBV18 and TRBJ1-4, reads NAGVMQNPRHLVRRRGQEARLRCSPMKGHSHVYWYRQLPEEGLKFMVYLQKENIIDESGMPKERFSAEFPKEGPSILRIQQVVRGDSAAYFCASSPPINEKLFFGSGTQLSVL.

As concerns this clone: Distinct nucleotide sequences in the sample also encode this CDR3. The chain is built from TRBV7-2 and TRBJ1-1; no clear D. V was pared by 4 bases and J by 1 base, with 7 bases between. Per germline, CDR1 SGHTA and CDR2 FQGNSA. The CDR3 length is 13 residues. In DNA, the CDR3 is TGTGCCAGCAGCTCATCCGGGAACACTGAAGCTTTCTTT. Translation gives CASSSSGNTEAFF.

CDR3 sequence: CASTVRLAGGPTGELFF. In DNA, the CDR3 is TGTGCCAGCACCGTTCGTCTTGCGGGAGGGCCCACCGGGGAGCTGTTTTTT. J is TRBJ2-2 and V is TRBV7-9, with 9 positions matching TRBD2. Looked up from germline, CDR1 is SEHNR and CDR2 is FQNEAQ (reference sequence). V lost 7 bases and J lost 4; bases outside the gene matches: 13. CDR3 length equals 17 residues.

This chain joins TRBV30 and TRBJ2-7, with TRBD1 matching over 11 bases. The V segment lost 3 bases and the J segment 5 bases; nucleotides outside the gene matches: 9. Looked up from germline, CDR1 is GTSNPN and CDR2 is SVGIG (reference sequence). The CDR3 sequence is 15 residues long. The CDR3 DNA follows: TGTGCCTGGAGACAACTGGGACAGGGGGGTAACGAGCAGTACTTC. Protein: CAWRQLGQGGNEQYF.